The clone carrying this T cell receptor beta chain showed up just a few times. What it binds is not known. Sequencing of cultured CD4+ T cell DNA used the Oncomine TCR Beta short-read assay. It was from cultured CD4+ T cells that genomic DNA was extracted. MiXCR, run by TCRdb on the PCR reads, gives a single entry per CDR3 protein. The sample consists of tens of thousands of distinct CDR3 sequences, about 43% of them appearing once. This CDR3 is 15 amino acids long. Germline V gives CDR1 MNHNS, CDR2 SASEGT. V dropped 7 bases and J dropped 7; count of bases not matched to a gene: 11. This entry comes from a study of vaccination and CD4 T cells after COVID-19. Regarding the study as a whole: When vaccine-specific clones from convalescent patients were examined, 304 of 307 were spike mono-reactive.

Described treatment: approximately 10-day PBMC culture with coronavirus spike peptide pools or control peptides (ViraFEST assay). This chain links TRBV6-1 with TRBJ2-7, with 12 bases identical to TRBD1. This sequence was found in a human donor who had recovered from COVID-19. The material sequenced was CD4+ T cells from blood, cultured in vitro, taken after SARS-CoV-2 vaccination. The CDR3 coding sequence is TGTGCCAGCACCCCAGGGGGACAGGGGGCGCGGGAGCAGTACTTC. This translates into CASTPGGQGAREQYF.